These T cell receptor beta chains were read from a single sample in a study of cytomegalovirus exposure and HLA in healthy donors. Measured with immunoSEQ multiplex PCR; TCRdb has only the in-frame clones, and not every one. The repertoire holds roughly 200,000 clones, with 65% to 90% as singletons. Material for sequencing was PBMCs. These receptors were obtained from a woman between 50 and 59 years old in good health and CMV-seronegative. Both conserved end residues are trimmed from each CDR3. D genes are given only for firm matches. Clone sizes are given selectively: once, few, many, or a class where the clone is expanded.

j_gene	abundance	v_gene	d_gene	CDR3aa
TRBJ1-5	NA	TRBV18	NA	ASSPQGSNQPQH
TRBJ2-2	NA	TRBV6-1	NA	ASSESSSEPPGELF
TRBJ2-2	few	TRBV18	NA	ASSEYTGELF
TRBJ2-7	once	TRBV6-1	NA	ASSTSVGTSYEQY
TRBJ2-5	NA	TRBV19	NA	ASSMGPGEETQY
TRBJ2-2	NA	TRBV28	NA	ASSTYSGSELF
TRBJ1-2	NA	TRBV29-1	NA	SVDRQGWVDGYT
TRBJ2-1	NA	TRBV7-9	NA	ASSLTSRGQF
TRBJ2-2	NA	TRBV6-1	TRBD2	ASSETGLAVFTGELF
TRBJ2-7	NA	TRBV5-1	TRBD1	ASSDTGGSHYEQY
TRBJ2-7	NA	TRBV5-5	NA	ASSLNGQNPYEQY
TRBJ2-1	NA	TRBV6-1	TRBD1	ASSEFGTGTYNEQF
TRBJ2-1	NA	TRBV28	TRBD2	ASSFGSLPGLAGVPSSYNEQF
TRBJ2-7	NA	TRBV5-1	NA	ASSLERVTTYEQY
TRBJ2-7	NA	TRBV2	NA	ASIGLRDFQTYEQY
TRBJ2-2	NA	TRBV19	NA	ASSITGSNTGELF
TRBJ1-4	few	TRBV4-3	TRBD1	ASSLATGGDEKLF
TRBJ1-1	NA	TRBV28	NA	ASTRGGGQANTEAF
TRBJ2-7	NA	TRBV5-1	TRBD2	ASSLSPTSGPYEQY
TRBJ2-7	once	TRBV28	NA	ASRFYGGTSYEQY
TRBJ1-2	NA	TRBV7-9	NA	VSAGWNYGYT
TRBJ1-6	NA	TRBV9	TRBD1	ASSVDTGGYNSPLH
TRBJ2-1	NA	TRBV5-6	NA	ASSLERTEVFYNEQF
TRBJ2-1	few	TRBV5-1	NA	ASSLVGEVEEQF
TRBJ2-5	NA	TRBV29-1	TRBD2	SVDRVGLATEGETQY
TRBJ2-7	NA	TRBV7-9	NA	AGVSDYEQY
TRBJ2-7	NA	TRBV28	TRBD2	ASSLGTSGTAYEQY
TRBJ1-1	NA	TRBV29-1	NA	SVGANTEAF
TRBJ2-2	NA	TRBV19	TRBD1	ASSIWTGGASGELF
TRBJ1-1	NA	TRBV7-9	TRBD1	ASSSRTGAEAF
TRBJ2-1	NA	TRBV6-5	TRBD2	ASSSLAGVRDNEQF
TRBJ1-2	NA	TRBV6-5	NA	ASSYSGGNYGYT
TRBJ2-1	NA	TRBV27	TRBD1	ASSLGQGGYNEQF
TRBJ1-4	NA	TRBV7-9	NA	ASSQEHRNEKLF
TRBJ1-2	NA	TRBV18	TRBD1	ASSPGTGGEEGYT
TRBJ2-7	NA	TRBV29-1	NA	SVLYISSYEQY
TRBJ2-1	NA	TRBV25-1	TRBD2	ASSSRTSVYNEQF
TRBJ1-2	once	TRBV10-3	TRBD1	AISESVGTVGDYGYT
TRBJ2-5	NA	TRBV5-8	NA	ASSFTHRETQY
TRBJ2-5	NA	TRBV7-9	TRBD2	SSRTTGGPETQY
TRBJ2-7	NA	TRBV28	TRBD2	ASSLELAGGYRDEQY